Listed here are 30 T cell receptor beta chains from one sample, sequenced in a study of blood T cell repertoires in COVID-19. Profiling relied on immunoSEQ multiplex PCR, and the TCRdb table lists in-frame clones only, not all of them. The sample includes about 140,000 clones, 75% to 90% of them seen just once. Material: peripheral blood. The receptors were gathered from a man aged 60 to 69 with active or convalescent COVID-19.

The genes are TRBV5-1 and TRBJ2-7; 9 bases are a match to TRBD2. The CDR3 has 14 residues. Germline CDR1 and CDR2: SGHRS and YFSETQ. V was pared by 3 bases and J by 2 bases, with 3 bases of the junction left unmatched. The CDR3 DNA follows: TGCGCCAGCAGCTCGGGACTAGCAACCTACGAGCAGTACTTC. Translation: CASSSGLATYEQYF. Variable domain in full (rest from reference TRBV5-1 and TRBJ2-7): KAGVTQTPRYLIKTRGQQVTLSCSPISGHRSVSWYQQTPGQGLQFLFEYFSETQRNKGNFPGRFSGRQFSNSRSEMNVSTLELGDSALYLCASSSGLATYEQYFGPGTRLTVT.

This sequence joins TRBV27 and TRBJ2-7; D might be TRBD1 (5 bases). Germline CDR1 reads MNHEY; CDR2 reads SMNVEV (reference sequence). Between the trimmed V and J ends, which lost 4 bases and 3 bases, there was a span of 16 bases. The CDR3 is made up of 15 amino acids. The CDR3 sequence: CASSSTGPTRYEQYF. CDR3 DNA sequence: TGTGCCAGCAGTTCAACAGGCCCAACTCGCTACGAGCAGTACTTC.

This rearrangement joins TRBV30 to TRBJ2-7, with D tentatively TRBD2 (6 bases). Per the germline V gene, CDR1 is GTSNPN and CDR2 is SVGIG (reference sequence). V was shortened by 1 base and J by 1 base, with 14 bases between the two germline ends. The CDR3 is 15 amino acids. CDR3 amino acids: CAWSAGTSYSYEQYF. The CDR3 region has the DNA TGTGCCTGGAGTGCCGGGACTTCGTATTCCTACGAGCAGTACTTC.

The rearrangement uses TRBV6-6 and TRBJ1-5; D is perhaps TRBD1 (5 bases). CDR3 length equals 16 residues. Per the germline V gene, CDR1 is MNHNY and CDR2 is SVGAGI (reference sequence). Trimming took 6 bases from V and 2 from J, leaving 17 bases between them. This CDR3 is CASSSRGGEGNQPQHF. The CDR3 DNA reads as TGTGCCAGCAGCTCACGGGGGGGAGAAGGCAATCAGCCCCAGCATTTT.

This chain connects TRBV11-2 to TRBJ1-2; D is perhaps TRBD1 (6 bases). Germline CDR1 and CDR2: SGHAT and FQNNGV. The CDR3 runs to 16 residues. The V end was cut by 1 base, the J end by 7 bases, with 19 bases between. Written as DNA, the CDR3 is TGTGCCAGCAGCTTAGTGGGTTCAACGGGGGGCTCTGGCTACACCTTC. It codes for CASSLVGSTGGSGYTF.

The chain couples TRBV2 to TRBJ2-7; TRBD1 is a possible D gene (5 bases). V was cut by 7 bases and J by 5 bases, with 9 bases left in between. Germline V gene sequence: CDR1 SNHLY, CDR2 FYNNEI. The CDR3 is 11 amino acids. CDR3 nucleotide sequence: TGTGCCAGCAAGGGGTTTAACGAGCAGTACTTC. This translates into CASKGFNEQYF.

The rearrangement links TRBV30 to TRBJ2-3; 9 nucleotides match TRBD2. This CDR3 has 14 amino acids. Germline V gives CDR1 GTSNPN, CDR2 SVGIG (reference sequence). CDR3 coding DNA: TGTGCTGGGGTGGGTAGCGGGAGTACAGATACGCAGTATTTT. Its translation: CAGVGSGSTDTQYF.

This clone has just one count. V gene TRBV7-9 combines with J gene TRBJ1-1, with D maybe TRBD1 (6 bases). Germline CDR1 and CDR2: SEHNR and FQNEAQ (reference sequence). V lost 4 bases and J 8 bases, leaving 14 bases between the germline ends. This CDR3 region has 13 residues. The CDR3 sequence: CASSSQGKMEAFF. The CDR3 nucleotides read TGTGCCAGCAGCTCACAGGGAAAGATGGAAGCTTTCTTT.

This sequence joins TRBV24-1 and TRBJ1-5, with 8 bases matching TRBD1. CDR1 and CDR2 from the germline V gene are KGHDR and SFDVKD. CDR3 length: 15 residues. The V gene end was trimmed by 5 bases and the J gene end by 2 bases; junction bases not matched to a gene: 4. Here the CDR3 reads CATSAQGAGNQPQHF. In DNA, the CDR3 is TGTGCCACCAGTGCCCAGGGGGCGGGCAATCAGCCCCAGCATTTT.

Only a few counts were recorded for this clone. The chain recombines TRBV27 with TRBJ1-1; D is unresolved. V lost 4 bases and J lost 8, with 14 bases in between. Per the germline V gene, CDR1 is MNHEY and CDR2 is SMNVEV (reference sequence). This CDR3 is 13 amino acids long. In DNA form, the CDR3 reads TGTGCCAGCAGTTATCGGGGAGGGTTGGAAGCTTTCTTT. As protein: CASSYRGGLEAFF.

The V gene is TRBV19, the J gene TRBJ2-2; 10 nucleotides line up with TRBD1. With V trimmed by 6 bases and J by 5 bases, 3 bases remained unmatched. This CDR3 comprises 14 residues. Germline assignment: CDR1 LNHDA and CDR2 SQIVND (reference sequence). The CDR3 spells CASRPGQGTGELFF. CDR3 coding DNA: TGTGCCAGTAGACCGGGACAGGGGACCGGGGAGCTGTTTTTT.

This chain joins TRBV28 and TRBJ1-3, with D possibly TRBD1 on 6 matching bases. Germline values: CDR1 MDHEN, CDR2 SYDVKM. V gave up 3 bases and J gave up 6 bases, with 9 bases separating them. The CDR3 has 13 amino acids. For the CDR3, the DNA is TGTGCCAGCAGTTTTCAGGGGCCAAACACCATATATTTT. As protein: CASSFQGPNTIYF.

The chain employs TRBV29-1 and TRBJ2-6; TRBD1 agrees at 9 bases. The germline V gene encodes CDR1 SQVTM and CDR2 ANQGSEA. This CDR3 comprises 17 residues. J lost 1 base, V lost 6 bases, and 10 bases had no gene match. Written as DNA, the CDR3 is TGCAGCGTGACGGGACAGGGTACATCATCTGGGGCCAACGTCCTGACTTTC. Translated, it gives CSVTGQGTSSGANVLTF.

V and J are TRBV3-1 (or the pseudogene TRBV3-2) and TRBJ1-5, with 8 bases that match TRBD1. The CDR3 runs to 16 residues. With 5 bases clipped from V and 6 bases from J, the junction kept 12 bases outside the gene matches. The V gene's germline CDR1 is LGHDT and CDR2 YNNKEL (reference sequence). In DNA form, the CDR3 reads TGTGCCAGCAGCTATTGGACAGGGAAGGGAACTCAGCCCCAGCATTTT. Protein product: CASSYWTGKGTQPQHF.

The V call is TRBV20-1, the J call TRBJ2-7, with 8 bases matching TRBD1. The CDR3 covers 11 residues. The ends lost 5 bases at V and 5 bases at J; junction bases unmatched: 2. Germline assignment: CDR1 DFQATT and CDR2 SNEGSKA (reference sequence). This CDR3 is CSADRGHEQYF. Here the CDR3 DNA reads TGCAGTGCTGACAGGGGCCACGAGCAGTACTTC.

The chain couples TRBV5-1 to TRBJ1-2, with D hard to call. The ends were cut back, 5 bases at V and 8 bases at J, with 16 bases in the middle. From germline, CDR1 is SGHRS and CDR2 YFSETQ. The CDR3 is 13 residues long. The CDR3 DNA sequence: TGCGCCAGCAGACGGACCCCCGGGAACGGCTACACCTTC. The encoded protein is CASRRTPGNGYTF.

The V and J genes are TRBV7-8 and TRBJ1-5; 7 bases line up with TRBD1. Germline CDR1 is SGHVS and CDR2 is FQNEAQ. Trimming took 5 bases from V and 1 from J; bases not matched to a gene: 5. The CDR3 loop spans 15 amino acids. CDR3 loop: CASSTTGVSNQPQHF. CDR3 nucleotides: TGTGCCAGCAGCACCACAGGGGTGAGCAATCAGCCCCAGCATTTT.

The chain recombines TRBV29-1 with TRBJ2-7; D might be TRBD1 (5 bases). The germline CDR1 and CDR2 sequences are SQVTM and ANQGSEA. This CDR3 has 11 amino acids. The V end lost 6 bases, the J end lost 0 bases, and 6 bases lay between the germline ends. CDR3 bases: TGCAGCGTGGACAACTCCTACGAGCAGTACTTC. Residues: CSVDNSYEQYF.

The rearrangement links TRBV9 to TRBJ2-1, with D tentatively TRBD2 (5 bases). The V end lost 4 bases, the J end lost 5 bases, and 13 bases lay between the germline ends. This CDR3 has 14 amino acids. Germline values: CDR1 SGDLS, CDR2 YYNGEE. This CDR3 reads CASSPRTGNNEQFF. The CDR3 DNA is TGTGCCAGCAGCCCTCGGACTGGAAACAATGAGCAGTTCTTC.

The chain couples TRBV19 to TRBJ2-7; D might be TRBD1 (6 bases). Trimming removed 5 bases from V and 4 bases from J, with 12 bases in between. Germline loops: CDR1 LNHDA, CDR2 SQIVND (reference sequence). There are 13 residues in the CDR3. CDR3 protein: CASSLGHRYEQYF. The CDR3, as DNA: TGTGCCAGTAGTCTGGGACATCGATACGAGCAGTACTTC.

This clone was counted only a few times. This chain connects TRBV5-1 to TRBJ2-1; possible D gene TRBD1, 6 bases. The CDR3 is 15 amino acids. Germline V CDR1 and CDR2: SGHRS, YFSETQ. The V end was cut by 0 bases, the J end by 10 bases, with 17 bases between. The DNA of the CDR3 is TGCGCCAGCAGCTTGGATGGGCCAGGGGCAGGGGAGCAGTTCTTC. Translation: CASSLDGPGAGEQFF.

V is TRBV27 and J is TRBJ2-1; TRBD1 aligns across 7 bases. Germline loops: CDR1 MNHEY, CDR2 SMNVEV (reference sequence). There are 16 residues in the CDR3. V lost 4 bases to trimming and J lost 4 bases; unmatched junction nucleotides: 10. CDR3 nucleotides: TGTGCCAGCAGTTCGAGGGACAGTGCCTTTTACAATGAGCAGTTCTTC. It translates to CASSSRDSAFYNEQFF.

This clone was recorded once. The V and J genes are TRBV11-2 and TRBJ1-1, with D tentatively TRBD1 (5 bases). Germline V gene sequence: CDR1 SGHAT, CDR2 FQNNGV. The CDR3 covers 14 residues. V was trimmed by 7 bases and J by 6 bases, leaving 18 bases between them. DNA of the CDR3: TGTGCCAGCACCCTTTCCCGGGGGGAGGCTGAAGCTTTCTTT. Encoded protein: CASTLSRGEAEAFF.

The chain joins TRBV20-1 to TRBJ2-7, with D hard to call. The V gene's germline CDR1 is DFQATT and CDR2 SNEGSKA (reference sequence). The CDR3 is made up of 11 amino acids. V lost 0 bases and J 7 bases, leaving 7 bases between the germline ends. CDR3 DNA sequence: TGCAGTGCTAGAGATCTATCTGAGCAGTACTTC. This codes for CSARDLSEQYF.

A single count supports this clone. V usage is TRBV13 and J usage is TRBJ2-7; a possible D gene is TRBD1 (6 bases). Germline CDR1 is PRHDT and CDR2 is FYEKMQ (reference sequence). V dropped 4 bases and J dropped 4 bases, with 8 bases sitting between them. The CDR3 covers 12 residues. The CDR3 loop reads CASSSRGYEQYF. The CDR3 DNA reads as TGTGCCAGCAGCTCCAGGGGTTACGAGCAGTACTTC.

This clone is a singleton in its sample. The chain joins TRBV29-1 to TRBJ2-1, with 7 nucleotides matching TRBD2. The CDR3 runs to 15 residues. CDR1 and CDR2 (germline): SQVTM, ANQGSEA. CDR3 DNA: TGCAGTGTCCCAACTAGCGCAACCTCCTACAATGAGCAGTTCTTC. Protein product: CSVPTSATSYNEQFF.

The chain employs TRBV14 and TRBJ2-2, with 14 nucleotides matching TRBD2. Germline lookup yields CDR1 SGHDN and CDR2 FVKESK. With V trimmed by 3 bases and J by 4 bases, 10 bases remained unmatched. This CDR3 is built from 19 residues. CDR3 loop: CASSHLRGLAGESTGELFF. The CDR3 coding sequence is TGTGCCAGCAGCCATCTACGGGGACTAGCGGGAGAAAGCACCGGGGAGCTGTTTTTT.

This clone has a single count. The gene calls are TRBV6-2 or TRBV6-3 and TRBJ2-7; D uncertain. V lost 0 bases and J lost 2, with 20 bases in between. Germline CDR1 reads MNHEY; CDR2 reads SVGEGT. This CDR3 comprises 18 residues. The CDR3: CASSYSRLAPGKTYEQYF. The CDR3 DNA follows: TGTGCCAGCAGTTACTCGAGACTGGCTCCCGGCAAGACCTACGAGCAGTACTTC.

The V and J genes are TRBV28 and TRBJ2-3, with D unclear. Germline lookup yields CDR1 MDHEN and CDR2 SYDVKM. The germline V and J ends were trimmed by 2 bases and 9 bases, with 9 bases remaining between them. The length of the CDR3 is 12 residues. The CDR3: CASSLTRVTQYF. The CDR3 region has the DNA TGTGCCAGCAGTTTAACCCGGGTGACGCAGTATTTT.

The rearrangement links TRBV19 to TRBJ1-1; D remains ambiguous. This CDR3 comprises 14 residues. Germline CDR1 and CDR2: LNHDA and SQIVND (reference sequence). Trimming stripped 2 bases from V and 5 bases from J, with 12 bases between. The CDR3 region has the DNA TGTGCCAGTAGTATACGGGGAGTGGGAACTGAAGCTTTCTTT. Its protein is CASSIRGVGTEAFF.